The 31 T cell receptor beta chains below were found in one sample sequenced in a study of T cells in localized non-small cell lung cancer. Clones were sequenced by immunoSEQ multiplex PCR, and TCRdb holds only the in-frame ones, with some missing. The sample yields about 25,000 clones, approximately 86% seen once. Sequencing was performed on peripheral blood, taken before any cancer treatment. Receptors originate from a male donor aged 60 or older with stage II squamous cell lung carcinoma.

The genes are TRBV28 and TRBJ1-5, with D perhaps matching TRBD1 (6 bases). The V gene lost 6 bases and the J gene lost 3 bases, with 9 bases spanning the gap. The CDR3 is made up of 13 amino acids. Germline V gene lookup returns CDR1 MDHEN and CDR2 SYDVKM. CDR3 coding DNA: TGTGCCAGCAGCGACAGGTACAATCAGCCCCAGCATTTT. Amino acids: CASSDRYNQPQHF. Based on the CDR3 plus reference TRBV28 and TRBJ1-5, the full variable domain is DVKVTQSSRYLVKRTGEKVFLECVQDMDHENMFWYRQDPGLGLRLIYFSYDVKMKEKGDIPEGYSVSREKKERFSLILESASTNQTSMYLCASSDRYNQPQHFGDGTRLSIL.

The V call is TRBV5-1, the J call TRBJ2-7; TRBD1 or TRBD2 may be the D gene (6 bases each). CDR1 and CDR2 from the germline V gene are SGHRS and YFSETQ. V was trimmed by 3 bases and J by 5 bases, leaving 18 bases between them. The CDR3 consists of 15 residues. CDR3 sequence (DNA): TGCGCCAGCAGCTCCGTAGGACGGGGGCCTGACGAGCAGTACTTC. Translating it yields CASSSVGRGPDEQYF.

The CDR3 bases are TGTGCCAGCAGTTTGAGTATCCTAGCCAAAAACATTCAGTACTTC. Protein: CASSLSILAKNIQYF. The chain links TRBV28 to TRBJ2-4; D gene unclear. CDR3 length equals 15 residues. V lost 3 bases and J 0 bases, leaving 9 bases between the germline ends. CDR1 and CDR2 from the germline V gene are MDHEN and SYDVKM.

The chain employs TRBV30 and TRBJ1-5; unclear D gene. V lost 1 base to trimming and J lost 1 base, with 8 bases between them. The CDR3 extends over 14 amino acids. Germline V gene sequence: CDR1 GTSNPN, CDR2 SVGIG (reference sequence). The CDR3 region has the DNA TGTGCCTGGAGTGGGGCGGGGAGCAATCAGCCCCAGCATTTT. Amino acids: CAWSGAGSNQPQHF.

The CDR3 spells CATSRDKSSGANVLTF. CDR3 nucleotides: TGTGCCACCAGCAGAGACAAGAGCTCTGGGGCCAACGTCCTGACTTTC. The chain links TRBV15 to TRBJ2-6, with D unresolved. There are 16 residues in the CDR3. CDR1 and CDR2 from the germline V gene are LNHNV and YYDKDF (reference sequence). Trimming took off 0 bases at V and 0 bases at J, with 6 bases between the two ends.

As DNA, the CDR3 is TGTGCCAGCAGTTCCTTGGGAGGAACCGAGCAGTACTTC. This translates into CASSSLGGTEQYF. This rearrangement joins TRBV6-5 to TRBJ2-7; TRBD2 is a possible D gene (6 bases). Germline lookup yields CDR1 MNHEY and CDR2 SVGAGI. With 4 bases removed from V and 6 bases from J, the gap between germline ends came to 13 bases. The CDR3 loop spans 13 amino acids.

The chain has TRBV20-1 and TRBJ2-5; D is unclear. The ends were cut back, 5 bases at V and 5 bases at J, with 9 bases in the middle. This CDR3 spans 11 amino acids. The germline V gene has CDR1 DFQATT and CDR2 SNEGSKA (reference sequence). CDR3 sequence: CSAGEVETQYF. The CDR3 DNA reads TGCAGTGCTGGCGAGGTCGAGACCCAGTACTTC.

The gene calls are TRBV18 and TRBJ1-4, with D perhaps matching TRBD1 (6 bases). The CDR3 runs 13 residues. V shed 4 bases and J shed 3 bases, with 6 bases lying between them. The germline V gene has CDR1 KGHSH and CDR2 LQKENI. The CDR3 DNA sequence: TGTGCCAGCTCACAGGGGGCTAATGAAAAACTGTTTTTT. Translated, it gives CASSQGANEKLFF.

This sequence joins TRBV7-6 and TRBJ1-4, with 10 bases that match TRBD1. There are 15 residues in the CDR3. Germline CDR1 is SGHVS and CDR2 is FNYEAQ. V shed 5 bases and J 4 bases; nucleotides not matched to a gene: 4. The CDR3 spells CASSRGQGVNEKLFF. The CDR3, as DNA: TGTGCCAGCAGCCGAGGACAGGGGGTTAATGAAAAACTGTTTTTT.

This clone was detected only once. The chain carries TRBV6-6 and TRBJ1-4; 8 nucleotides line up with TRBD1. The trim removed 6 bases at V and 10 bases at J, leaving 10 bases unmatched. The germline V gene has CDR1 MNHNY and CDR2 SVGAGI (reference sequence). This CDR3 is 14 amino acids long. The CDR3 DNA reads TGTGCCAGCAGGGACAGGGATGTCATCGGAAAACTGTTTTTT. This gives the protein CASRDRDVIGKLFF.

V usage is TRBV7-3 and J usage is TRBJ1-1; D uncertain. Germline CDR1 and CDR2: SGHTA and FQGTGA. Trimming took off 0 bases at V and 0 bases at J, with 5 bases between the two ends. This CDR3 has 14 residues. In DNA, the CDR3 is TGTGCCAGCAGCTTAACCCATCTGAACACTGAAGCTTTCTTT. Its protein product is CASSLTHLNTEAFF.

The chain recombines TRBV5-1 with TRBJ1-2; 7 bases align to TRBD1. V was pared by 4 bases and J by 8 bases, with 8 bases of the junction left unmatched. This CDR3 contains 13 residues. Per the germline V gene, CDR1 is SGHRS and CDR2 is YFSETQ. The CDR3 region is CASSHEQGRGYTF. CDR3 nucleotides: TGCGCCAGCAGCCATGAACAGGGGCGAGGCTACACCTTC.

This rearrangement joins TRBV28 to TRBJ1-1; no firm D call. V was shortened by 3 bases and J by 5 bases, with 10 bases between the two germline ends. The CDR3 has 13 residues. Germline V gene sequence: CDR1 MDHEN, CDR2 SYDVKM. The CDR3, as DNA: TGTGCCAGCAGTTTGATCAGACGGACTGAAGCTTTCTTT. It specifies CASSLIRRTEAFF.

The V gene is TRBV2, the J gene TRBJ2-1; TRBD2 matches at 11 bases. Germline V gives CDR1 SNHLY, CDR2 FYNNEI. This CDR3 contains 15 residues. Trimming removed 9 bases from V and 5 bases from J; junction bases left unmatched: 9. The CDR3 region has the DNA TGTGCCAGTGTTGGGATAGCGGGGGGGAACAATGAGCAGTTCTTC. Translating it yields CASVGIAGGNNEQFF.

This clone has a single count. CDR3 nucleotide sequence: TGTGCCAGCAGCGAAATCTATTACAATGAGCAGTTCTTC. The encoded protein is CASSEIYYNEQFF. V usage is TRBV6-1 and J usage is TRBJ2-1, with D uncertain. CDR1 is MNHNS, CDR2 SASEGT, per germline. V lost 6 bases and J lost 4, with 10 bases in between. This CDR3 has 13 amino acids.

The chain links TRBV7-2 to TRBJ1-5; TRBD1 agrees at 7 bases. Germline trimming cut 5 bases from V and 4 bases from J; bases unmatched to any gene: 8. Germline V gene data show CDR1 as SGHTA and CDR2 as FQGNSA. The CDR3 covers 15 residues. The CDR3 protein is CASSPRGQVNQPQHF. CDR3 sequence (DNA): TGTGCCAGCAGCCCTAGGGGGCAGGTTAATCAGCCCCAGCATTTT.

The V call is TRBV9, the J call TRBJ1-5, with D tentatively TRBD1 (5 bases). Germline CDR1 and CDR2: SGDLS and YYNGEE. The CDR3 has 14 amino acids. V was cut by 0 bases and J by 6 bases, with 10 bases left in between. The CDR3 coding sequence is TGTGCCAGCAGCGTAGATGAGGGGAGTCAGCCCCAGCATTTT. It specifies CASSVDEGSQPQHF.

This chain links TRBV18 with TRBJ2-1; D gene unclear. The CDR3 sequence is 13 residues long. The germline V gene has CDR1 KGHSH and CDR2 LQKENI. V was cut by 8 bases and J by 1 base, with 9 bases left in between. The CDR3 region is CASVDGSYNEQFF. Here the CDR3 DNA reads TGTGCCAGCGTCGACGGGTCCTACAATGAGCAGTTCTTC.

This clone was picked up a small number of times. CDR3 nucleotide sequence: TGTGCCAGCGTTTTGGGACAGGTGAACACTGAAGCTTTCTTT. Protein: CASVLGQVNTEAFF. This chain connects TRBV6-6 to TRBJ1-1, with 8 positions matching TRBD1. Germline-derived CDR1 and CDR2 are MNHNY and SVGAGI (reference sequence). The CDR3 has 14 amino acids. With 8 bases clipped from V and 0 bases from J, the junction kept 5 bases outside the gene matches.

V is TRBV19 and J is TRBJ2-5, with D uncertain. CDR3 length equals 13 residues. The V end lost 4 bases, the J end lost 5 bases, and 11 bases lay between the germline ends. CDR1 is LNHDA, CDR2 SQIVND, per germline (reference sequence). The DNA for the CDR3 is TGTGCCAGTAGTAGGAGCATAGTGGAGACCCAGTACTTC. It yields the protein CASSRSIVETQYF.

This chain uses TRBV29-1 with TRBJ1-5, with TRBD1 as a possible D gene (5 bases). V shed 4 bases and J shed 4 bases, with 20 bases lying between them. CDR1 and CDR2 (germline): SQVTM, ANQGSEA. The CDR3 totals 16 residues. CDR3 DNA sequence: TGCAGCGTTGTATTTGAAAACGGGGGTCGGAATCAGCCCCAGCATTTT. Its protein product is CSVVFENGGRNQPQHF.

Only one count was recorded for this clone. V is TRBV2 and J is TRBJ2-2, with 11 bases that match TRBD2. The junction had 5 bases not matched to a gene; V was cut back by 7 bases and J by 4 bases. CDR1 and CDR2 from the germline V gene are SNHLY and FYNNEI. This CDR3 is built from 15 residues. The CDR3 region is CASNGLAGSTGELFF. The DNA for the CDR3 is TGTGCCAGCAATGGACTAGCGGGCTCCACCGGGGAGCTGTTTTTT. Based on the CDR3 plus reference TRBV2 and TRBJ2-2, the full variable domain is EPEVTQTPSHQVTQMGQEVILRCVPISNHLYFYWYRQILGQKVEFLVSFYNNEISEKSEIFDDQFSVERPDGSNFTLKIRSTKLEDSAMYFCASNGLAGSTGELFFGEGSRLTVL.

This clone was observed once. V is TRBV7-3 and J is TRBJ2-2, with 7 bases identical to TRBD2. CDR1 is SGHTA and CDR2 is FQGTGA in the germline V gene. The trim removed 5 bases at V and 6 bases at J, leaving 12 bases unmatched. The CDR3 is made up of 16 amino acids. CDR3 protein: CASSPRMAGASGELFF. The CDR3 DNA reads as TGTGCCAGCAGCCCCCGCATGGCGGGAGCGTCCGGGGAGCTGTTTTTT.

The chain is built from TRBV28 and TRBJ1-1; D is uncertain. This CDR3 comprises 12 residues. Germline assignment: CDR1 MDHEN and CDR2 SYDVKM. V gave up 4 bases and J gave up 6 bases, with 9 bases separating them. The CDR3 is CASSSNRAEAFF. CDR3 bases: TGTGCCAGCAGTTCAAATCGGGCTGAAGCTTTCTTT.

The chain is built from TRBV28 and TRBJ1-1; D not certain. Germline CDR1 and CDR2: MDHEN and SYDVKM. CDR3 length equals 13 residues. V lost 6 bases to trimming and J lost 1 base, with 9 bases between them. The CDR3 DNA reads TGTGCCAGCAGCCGCGCTACGAACACTGAAGCTTTCTTT. Its translation: CASSRATNTEAFF.

This chain joins TRBV27 and TRBJ1-5, with no clear D. This CDR3 spans 18 amino acids. V lost 7 bases to trimming and J lost 3 bases, with 25 bases between them. The germline V gene has CDR1 MNHEY and CDR2 SMNVEV (reference sequence). The CDR3 region is CASNTPGPKHLINQPQHF. In DNA, the CDR3 is TGTGCCAGCAACACTCCGGGCCCGAAGCACCTAATCAATCAGCCCCAGCATTTT.

This clone occurred once. This chain joins TRBV7-2 and TRBJ1-5; D may be TRBD1 (6 bases). In germline, CDR1 is SGHTA, CDR2 FQGNSA. CDR3 length: 16 residues. V lost 4 bases and J 5 bases, leaving 18 bases between the germline ends. DNA of the CDR3: TGTGCCAGCAGCTCCCAGGGGACACTAGAAGATCAGCCCCAGCATTTT. This codes for CASSSQGTLEDQPQHF. The entire variable domain, with the rest obtained from reference TRBV7-2 and TRBJ1-5, is as follows: GAGVSQSPSNKVTEKGKDVELRCDPISGHTALYWYRQSLGQGLEFLIYFQGNSAPDKSGLPSDRFSAERTGGSVSTLTIQRTQQEDSAVYLCASSSQGTLEDQPQHFGDGTRLSIL.

The V and J genes are TRBV7-3 and TRBJ2-5; 10 bases fit TRBD2. The DNA end is more similar to TRBJ2-7, so the J call may be wrong. Looked up from germline, CDR1 is SGHTA and CDR2 is FQGTGA. The CDR3 is made up of 15 amino acids. CDR3 sequence: CASSPTSGHKGEQYF. CDR3 bases: TGTGCCAGCAGCCCGACTAGCGGGCATAAGGGCGAGCAGTACTTC.

V usage is TRBV7-9 and J usage is TRBJ1-4; no clear D. Trimming removed 5 bases from V and 7 bases from J, with 17 bases in between. CDR3 length: 15 amino acids. Germline loops: CDR1 SEHNR, CDR2 FQNEAQ (reference sequence). CDR3 residues: CASSPQVVEGEKLFF. The CDR3 DNA reads TGTGCCAGCAGCCCCCAGGTGGTTGAGGGTGAAAAACTGTTTTTT.

The CDR3 loop is CASSPDPSAREQYF. CDR3 coding DNA: TGTGCCAGCAGTCCCGACCCCTCAGCGAGGGAGCAGTACTTC. V is TRBV6-5 and J is TRBJ2-7; D uncertain. Germline-derived CDR1 and CDR2 are MNHEY and SVGAGI. The CDR3 totals 14 residues. Trimming stripped 5 bases from V and 7 bases from J, with 18 bases between.

The chain combines TRBV5-8 with TRBJ1-5; D ambiguous. Germline CDR1 and CDR2: SGHTS and YDEGEE. The CDR3 totals 13 residues. Deletions cut 2 bases from V and 4 bases from J, with 7 bases between. The DNA for the CDR3 is TGTGCCAGCAGCTTTCCAGAGAATCAGCCCCAGCATTTT. Translating gives CASSFPENQPQHF.